This T cell receptor (beta chain) is from a study of T cell clones after liver transplantation. Germline V gene sequence: CDR1 SGHDN, CDR2 FVKESK. The junction had 8 bases not matched to a gene; V was cut back by 6 bases and J by 11 bases. The CDR3 extends over 14 amino acids. Only in-frame clones appear in the TCRdb table, and some are missing; sequencing was by immunoSEQ multiplex PCR. The sample lists tens of thousands of clones; about 80% were seen once. The input for sequencing was CD4+ T cells from blood, taken 12 months after liver transplant. The TCR was taken from a human patient who received a liver transplant. Some T cells may be transferred from the graft donor. The V call is TRBV14, the J call TRBJ1-4; 11 bases align to TRBD1. CDR3 sequence (DNA): TGTGCCAGCAGTCCCGGGACAGGGGGTAGGAAACTGTTTTTT. It translates to CASSPGTGGRKLFF.